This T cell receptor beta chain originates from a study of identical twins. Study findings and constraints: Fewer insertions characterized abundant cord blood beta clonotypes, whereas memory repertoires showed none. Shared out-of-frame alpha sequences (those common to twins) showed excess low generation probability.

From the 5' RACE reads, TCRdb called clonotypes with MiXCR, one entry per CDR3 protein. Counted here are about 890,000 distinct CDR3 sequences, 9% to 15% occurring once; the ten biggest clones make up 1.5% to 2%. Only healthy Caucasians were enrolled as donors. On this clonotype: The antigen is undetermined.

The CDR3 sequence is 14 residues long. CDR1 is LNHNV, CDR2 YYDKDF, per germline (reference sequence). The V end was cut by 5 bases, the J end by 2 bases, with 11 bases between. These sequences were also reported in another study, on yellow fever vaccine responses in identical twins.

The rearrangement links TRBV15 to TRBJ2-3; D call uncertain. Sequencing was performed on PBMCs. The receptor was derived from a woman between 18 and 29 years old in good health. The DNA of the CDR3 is TGTGCCACCAGCTTTTGGACCCTCACAGATACGCAGTATTTT. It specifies CATSFWTLTDTQYF.